This T cell receptor (beta chain) appears in the sequencing data of a study of cytomegalovirus exposure and HLA in healthy donors. Amplification used 60 Vbeta primers and 13 Jbeta primers. Profiled with immunoSEQ multiplex PCR; TCRdb holds only in-frame clones, not every one. The table shows more than 140,000 clones, with roughly 80% occurring only once. The germline gives CDR1 SGHVS, CDR2 FNYEAQ. The CDR3 runs 15 residues. V trimming: 2 bases; J trimming: 0 bases; junction bases outside the gene matches: 4. Sequences were obtained from PBMCs. The clonotype comes from a young man in good health and CMV-seropositive. This chain uses TRBV7-6 with TRBJ2-7, with 7 bases fitting TRBD2. The DNA of the CDR3 is TGTGCCAGCAGCTTATCAGGACTAGACTCCTACGAGCAGTACTTC. This codes for CASSLSGLDSYEQYF.